Below, 15 T cell receptor beta chains from the same sample are listed, as sequenced in a study of T cells in localized non-small cell lung cancer. TCRdb keeps only in-frame clones here, not all; method: immunoSEQ multiplex PCR. This table holds 45,000 to 70,000 clones, roughly 90% found once. Sequencing used peripheral blood, obtained before any cancer treatment. These receptors originate from a woman aged 35 to 75 with stage I lung adenocarcinoma.

The V call is TRBV25-1, the J call TRBJ1-2, with D maybe TRBD1 (6 bases). V was pared by 6 bases and J by 7 bases, with 9 bases between. The germline gives CDR1 MGHDK, CDR2 SYGVNS. The CDR3 length is 11 residues. Here the CDR3 reads CASRDSLGYTF. The CDR3 DNA sequence: TGTGCCAGCAGGGACAGTCTTGGCTACACCTTC.

The chain is built from TRBV27 and TRBJ2-1; possibly TRBD1 or TRBD2 for D (5 bases each). This CDR3 is 17 amino acids long. Trimming left V 5 bases short and J 3 bases short, with 20 bases between. In germline, CDR1 is MNHEY, CDR2 SMNVEV (reference sequence). The CDR3 DNA reads as TGTGCCAGCAGTCCGAGGGCTGCGACAGTTTTCTACAATGAGCAGTTCTTC. Its translation is CASSPRAATVFYNEQFF.

This CDR3 reads CASTSTGGYYGYTF. The CDR3 DNA follows: TGTGCCAGCACCTCGACAGGGGGGTATTACGGCTACACCTTC. The chain combines TRBV6-5 with TRBJ1-2, with TRBD1 matching over 9 bases. Per the germline V gene, CDR1 is MNHEY and CDR2 is SVGAGI. V gave up 7 bases and J gave up 8 bases; unmatched junction bases: 11. The CDR3 covers 14 residues.

This rearrangement joins TRBV7-2 to TRBJ1-1, with D perhaps TRBD1 (5 bases). The CDR3 runs to 17 residues. Germline CDR1 and CDR2: SGHTA and FQGNSA. The V end was cut by 0 bases, the J end by 0 bases, with 14 bases between. CDR3 sequence reads: CASSLANMGLLNTEAFF. The CDR3 region has the DNA TGTGCCAGCAGCTTAGCGAATATGGGACTCCTGAACACTGAAGCTTTCTTT.

The chain joins TRBV7-2 to TRBJ1-5; TRBD1 aligns across 7 bases. V lost 5 bases, J lost 6 bases, and 7 bases stayed unmatched. The CDR3 sequence is 14 residues long. Looked up from germline, CDR1 is SGHTA and CDR2 is FQGNSA. The CDR3 DNA reads as TGTGCCAGCAGCCCGAGGCAGGGGGGTCAGCCCCAGCATTTT. Its translation is CASSPRQGGQPQHF.

The chain is built from TRBV29-1 and TRBJ2-2; unclear D gene. This CDR3 comprises 13 residues. V dropped 3 bases and J dropped 1 base, with 6 bases sitting between them. CDR1 is SQVTM, CDR2 ANQGSEA, per germline. The CDR3 bases are TGCAGCGTTGATCCAGGGAACACCGGGGAGCTGTTTTTT. It codes for CSVDPGNTGELFF.

The chain employs TRBV28 and TRBJ2-5, with no clear D. CDR1 and CDR2 (germline): MDHEN, SYDVKM. Trimming pared 0 bases from V and 5 bases from J, leaving 7 bases between. This CDR3 is 13 amino acids long. The CDR3, as DNA: TGTGCCAGCAGTTTATGGGCAGTGGAGACCCAGTACTTC. Encoded protein: CASSLWAVETQYF.

The rearrangement joins TRBV5-1 to TRBJ1-6; D gene uncertain. The CDR3 is 18 amino acids. In germline, CDR1 is SGHRS, CDR2 YFSETQ. Trimming shortened V by 1 base and J by 7 bases, and 21 bases separated the two germline ends. CDR3 sequence reads: CASSLLGPRPGINSPLHF. The CDR3, as DNA: TGCGCCAGCAGCTTGCTAGGGCCAAGACCGGGGATAAATTCACCCCTCCACTTT.

The CDR3 spells CASSYRDDSPLHF. CDR3 coding DNA: TGTGCCAGCAGTTATAGGGACGATTCACCCCTCCACTTT. The chain uses TRBV6-6 and TRBJ1-6; weak D call: TRBD1 (5 bases). The CDR3 contains 13 residues. CDR1 and CDR2 (germline): MNHNY, SVGAGI (reference sequence). Trimming took off 3 bases at V and 8 bases at J, with 8 bases between the two ends.

The rearrangement uses TRBV30 and TRBJ1-6; no reliable D call. Trimming cost V 1 base and J 9 bases, with 13 bases left between them. The CDR3 extends over 14 amino acids. The V gene's germline CDR1 is GTSNPN and CDR2 SVGIG (reference sequence). The CDR3 spells CAWSEGGLSSPLHF. Written as DNA, the CDR3 is TGTGCCTGGAGTGAGGGAGGGTTAAGTTCACCCCTCCACTTT.

This sequence joins TRBV18 and TRBJ1-4; a weak D match, TRBD1 (6 bases). Trimming cost V 3 bases and J 5 bases, with 13 bases left between them. The CDR3 length is 15 residues. CDR1 KGHSH and CDR2 LQKENI come from the germline V gene. Here the CDR3 reads CASSPGGAINEKLFF. CDR3 bases: TGTGCCAGCTCACCGGGGGGGGCGATCAATGAAAAACTGTTTTTT.

The CDR3 is CASSLGGGPDTQYF. The CDR3 region has the DNA TGTGCCAGCAGCTTGGGCGGGGGCCCAGATACGCAGTATTTT. The gene calls are TRBV7-3 and TRBJ2-3; TRBD2 might be the D (7 bases). The CDR3 totals 14 residues. V was pared by 3 bases and J by 4 bases, with 11 bases between. Germline V lookup: CDR1 SGHTA, CDR2 FQGTGA.

The chain uses TRBV18 and TRBJ1-2; 7 bases match TRBD1. This CDR3 is built from 16 residues. After removal of 4 bases from V and 4 bases from J, the junction contained 12 bases not matched to a gene. Germline lookup yields CDR1 KGHSH and CDR2 LQKENI. The CDR3 here is CASSRDQGEISYGYTF. Written as DNA, the CDR3 is TGTGCCAGCTCACGGGATCAGGGGGAGATTTCCTATGGCTACACCTTC.

The chain recombines TRBV7-2 with TRBJ2-6; D remains unclear. Germline CDR1 is SGHTA and CDR2 is FQGNSA. The length of the CDR3 is 15 residues. The V end lost 5 bases, the J end lost 0 bases, and 8 bases lay between the germline ends. The CDR3 protein is CASSNGLSGANVLTF. The CDR3 DNA is TGTGCCAGCAGCAACGGTCTCTCTGGGGCCAACGTCCTGACTTTC. The complete variable domain, with remaining parts taken from reference TRBV7-2 and TRBJ2-6, reads GAGVSQSPSNKVTEKGKDVELRCDPISGHTALYWYRQSLGQGLEFLIYFQGNSAPDKSGLPSDRFSAERTGGSVSTLTIQRTQQEDSAVYLCASSNGLSGANVLTFGAGSRLTVL.

The rearrangement links TRBV2 to TRBJ2-1; 7 bases agree with TRBD1. Germline-derived CDR1 and CDR2 are SNHLY and FYNNEI. The CDR3 has 12 amino acids. Germline trimming cut 8 bases from V and 9 bases from J; bases unmatched to any gene: 7. CDR3 region: CASGDSLGEQFF. The CDR3 region has the DNA TGTGCCAGCGGGGACAGCCTAGGTGAGCAGTTCTTC.